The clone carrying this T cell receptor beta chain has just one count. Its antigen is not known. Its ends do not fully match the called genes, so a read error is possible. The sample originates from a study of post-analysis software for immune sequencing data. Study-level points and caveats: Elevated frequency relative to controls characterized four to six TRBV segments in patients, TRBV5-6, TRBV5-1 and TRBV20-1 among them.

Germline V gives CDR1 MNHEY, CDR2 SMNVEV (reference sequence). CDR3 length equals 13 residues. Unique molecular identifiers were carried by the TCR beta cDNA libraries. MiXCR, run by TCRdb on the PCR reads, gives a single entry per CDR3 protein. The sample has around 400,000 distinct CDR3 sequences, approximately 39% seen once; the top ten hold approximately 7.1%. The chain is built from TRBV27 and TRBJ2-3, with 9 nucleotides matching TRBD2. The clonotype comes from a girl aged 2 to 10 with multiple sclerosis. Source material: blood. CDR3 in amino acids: CASRGLASDTRYF. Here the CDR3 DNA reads TGTGCCAGCAGGGGACTAGCCTCAGATACGCGGTATTTT.